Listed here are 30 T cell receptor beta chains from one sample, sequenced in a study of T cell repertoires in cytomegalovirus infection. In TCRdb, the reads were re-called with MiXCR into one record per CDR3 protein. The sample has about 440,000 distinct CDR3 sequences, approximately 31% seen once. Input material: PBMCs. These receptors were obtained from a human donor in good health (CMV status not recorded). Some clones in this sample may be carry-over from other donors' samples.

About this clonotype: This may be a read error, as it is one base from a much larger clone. In DNA, the CDR3 is TGTGCCAGCTGTCCCGGCGAAAAACTGTTTTTT. It codes for CASCPGEKLFF. The V call is TRBV6-5, the J call TRBJ1-4, with D uncertain. The V end was cut by 8 bases, the J end by 8 bases, with 9 bases between. Germline CDR1 and CDR2: MNHEY and SVGAGI. The CDR3 covers 11 residues.

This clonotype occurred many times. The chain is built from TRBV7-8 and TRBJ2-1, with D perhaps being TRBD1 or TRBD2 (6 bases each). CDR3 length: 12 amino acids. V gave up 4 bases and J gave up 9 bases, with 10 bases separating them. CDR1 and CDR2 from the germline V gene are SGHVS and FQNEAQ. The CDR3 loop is CASSWGAGEQFF. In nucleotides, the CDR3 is TGTGCCAGCAGCTGGGGGGCGGGTGAGCAGTTCTTC.

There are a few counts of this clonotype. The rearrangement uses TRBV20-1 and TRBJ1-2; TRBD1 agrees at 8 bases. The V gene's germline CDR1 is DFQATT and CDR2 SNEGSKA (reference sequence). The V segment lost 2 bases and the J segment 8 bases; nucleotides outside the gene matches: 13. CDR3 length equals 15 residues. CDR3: CSARPPGQGKKGYTF. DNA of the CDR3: TGCAGTGCTAGACCCCCCGGACAGGGAAAGAAGGGCTACACCTTC.

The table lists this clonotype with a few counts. The CDR3: CSASWGRIKDTEAFF. In nucleotides, the CDR3 is TGCAGTGCTAGCTGGGGGCGGATAAAAGACACTGAAGCTTTCTTT. The chain joins TRBV20-1 to TRBJ1-1, with a weak D call TRBD1 (6 bases). Between the trimmed V and J ends, which lost 3 bases and 3 bases, there was a span of 17 bases. The CDR3 has 15 residues. Germline assignment: CDR1 DFQATT and CDR2 SNEGSKA (reference sequence).

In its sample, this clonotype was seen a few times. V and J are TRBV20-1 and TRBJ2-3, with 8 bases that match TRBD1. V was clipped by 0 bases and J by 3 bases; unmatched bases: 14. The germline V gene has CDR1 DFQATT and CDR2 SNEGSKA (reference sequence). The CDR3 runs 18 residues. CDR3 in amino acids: CSAREIETGEMRTDTQYF. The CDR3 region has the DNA TGCAGTGCTAGAGAGATCGAGACAGGGGAGATGAGGACAGATACGCAGTATTTT.

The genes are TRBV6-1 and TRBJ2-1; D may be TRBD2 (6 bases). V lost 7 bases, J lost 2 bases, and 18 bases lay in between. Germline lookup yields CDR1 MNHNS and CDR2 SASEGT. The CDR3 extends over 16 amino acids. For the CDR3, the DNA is TGTGCCAGCACCGCCTCAGGGACTCACGCCTACAATGAGCAGTTCTTC. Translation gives CASTASGTHAYNEQFF.

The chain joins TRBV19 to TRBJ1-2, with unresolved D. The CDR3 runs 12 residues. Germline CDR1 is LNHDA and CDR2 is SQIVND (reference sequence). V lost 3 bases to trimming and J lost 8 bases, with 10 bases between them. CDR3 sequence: CASSMGGLGYTF. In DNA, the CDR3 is TGTGCCAGTAGTATGGGAGGGCTCGGCTACACCTTC.

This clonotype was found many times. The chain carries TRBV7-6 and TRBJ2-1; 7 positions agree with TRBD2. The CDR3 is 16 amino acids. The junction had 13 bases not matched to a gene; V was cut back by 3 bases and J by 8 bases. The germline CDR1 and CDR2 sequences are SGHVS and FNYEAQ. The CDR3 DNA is TGTGCCAGCAGCTTTAGAGCGGGGAGTGATAAGGATGAGCAGTTCTTC. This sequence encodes CASSFRAGSDKDEQFF.

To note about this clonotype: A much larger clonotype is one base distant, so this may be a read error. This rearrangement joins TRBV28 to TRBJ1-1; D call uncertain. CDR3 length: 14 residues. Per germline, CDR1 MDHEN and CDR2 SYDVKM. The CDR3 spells CDSSPPTGFTEAFF. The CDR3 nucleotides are TGTGACAGCAGTCCCCCGACTGGCTTCACTGAAGCTTTCTTT. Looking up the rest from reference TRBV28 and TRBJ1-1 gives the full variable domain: DVKVTQSSRYLVKRTGEKVFLECVQDMDHENMFWYRQDPGLGLRLIYFSYDVKMKEKGDIPEGYSVSREKKERFSLILESASTNQTSMYLCDSSPPTGFTEAFFGQGTRLTVV.

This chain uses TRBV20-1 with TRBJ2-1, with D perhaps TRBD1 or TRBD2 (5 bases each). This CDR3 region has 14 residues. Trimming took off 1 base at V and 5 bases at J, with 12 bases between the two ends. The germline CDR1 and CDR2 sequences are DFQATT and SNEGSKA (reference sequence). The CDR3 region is CSARGGVSDNEQFF. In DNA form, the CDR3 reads TGCAGTGCTAGAGGAGGGGTTTCCGACAATGAGCAGTTCTTC.

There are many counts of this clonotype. CDR3 sequence reads: CASSLARAYNSPLHF. As DNA, the CDR3 is TGTGCCAGCAGCTTAGCGAGGGCCTATAATTCACCCCTCCACTTT. The chain recombines TRBV7-2 with TRBJ1-6; no clear D. The germline V gene has CDR1 SGHTA and CDR2 FQGNSA. Between the trimmed V and J ends, which lost 0 bases and 2 bases, there was a span of 5 bases. The CDR3 covers 15 residues. Full variable domain (rest looked up from reference TRBV7-2 and TRBJ1-6): GAGVSQSPSNKVTEKGKDVELRCDPISGHTALYWYRQSLGQGLEFLIYFQGNSAPDKSGLPSDRFSAERTGGSVSTLTIQRTQQEDSAVYLCASSLARAYNSPLHFGNGTRLTVT.

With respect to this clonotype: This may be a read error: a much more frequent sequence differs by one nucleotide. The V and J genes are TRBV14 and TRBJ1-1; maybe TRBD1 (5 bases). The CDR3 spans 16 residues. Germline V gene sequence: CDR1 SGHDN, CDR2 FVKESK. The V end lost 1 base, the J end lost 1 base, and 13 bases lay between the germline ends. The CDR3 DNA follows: TGTGCCAGCAGCCAAGCCCAGGGAGATGGGAACACTGAAGCTTTCTTT. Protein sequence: CASSQAQGDGNTEAFF.

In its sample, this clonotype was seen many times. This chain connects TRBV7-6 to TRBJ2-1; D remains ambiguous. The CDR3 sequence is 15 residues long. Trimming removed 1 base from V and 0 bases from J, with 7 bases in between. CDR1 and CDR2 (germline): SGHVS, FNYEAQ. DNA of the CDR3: TGTGCCAGCAGCTTAGGACCGAGCTCCTACAATGAGCAGTTCTTC. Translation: CASSLGPSSYNEQFF.

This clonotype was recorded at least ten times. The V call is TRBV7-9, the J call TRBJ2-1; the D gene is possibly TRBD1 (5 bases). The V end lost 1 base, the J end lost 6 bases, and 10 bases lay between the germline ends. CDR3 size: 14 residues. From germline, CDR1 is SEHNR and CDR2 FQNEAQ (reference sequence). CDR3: CASSLVGQPNEQFF. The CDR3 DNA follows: TGTGCCAGCAGCTTAGTGGGGCAACCCAATGAGCAGTTCTTC.

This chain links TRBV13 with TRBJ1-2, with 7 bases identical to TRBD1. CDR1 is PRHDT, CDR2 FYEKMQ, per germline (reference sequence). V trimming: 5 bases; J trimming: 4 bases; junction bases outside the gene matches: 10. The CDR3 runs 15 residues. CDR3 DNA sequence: TGTGCCAGCAGCCGGATGAAGACAGGGATCTATGGCTACACCTTC. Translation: CASSRMKTGIYGYTF.

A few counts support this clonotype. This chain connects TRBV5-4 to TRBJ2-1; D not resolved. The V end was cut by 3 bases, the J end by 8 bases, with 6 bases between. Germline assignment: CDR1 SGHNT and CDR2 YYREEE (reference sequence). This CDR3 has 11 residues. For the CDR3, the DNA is TGTGCCAGCAGCTACGGCGATGAGCAGTTCTTC. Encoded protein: CASSYGDEQFF.

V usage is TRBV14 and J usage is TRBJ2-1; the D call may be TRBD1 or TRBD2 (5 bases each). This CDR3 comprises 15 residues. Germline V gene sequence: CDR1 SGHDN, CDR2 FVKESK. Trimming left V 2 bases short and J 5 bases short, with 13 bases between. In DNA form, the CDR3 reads TGTGCCAGCAGCCAAATCGGGGCTGGGGACAATGAGCAGTTCTTC. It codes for CASSQIGAGDNEQFF.

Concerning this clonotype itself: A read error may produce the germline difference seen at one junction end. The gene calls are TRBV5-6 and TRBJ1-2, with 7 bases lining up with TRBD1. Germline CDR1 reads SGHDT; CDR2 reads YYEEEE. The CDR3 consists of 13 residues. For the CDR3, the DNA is TGTGCCAGCAGCGTAGGGACAGACTATGACTACACCTTC. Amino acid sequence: CASSVGTDYDYTF.

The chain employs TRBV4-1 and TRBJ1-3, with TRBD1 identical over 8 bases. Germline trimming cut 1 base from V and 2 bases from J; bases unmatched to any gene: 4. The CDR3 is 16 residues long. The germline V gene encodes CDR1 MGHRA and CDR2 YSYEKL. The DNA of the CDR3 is TGCGCCAGCAGCCAAGTCAGGGGGCTTCCTGGAAACACCATATATTTT. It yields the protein CASSQVRGLPGNTIYF.

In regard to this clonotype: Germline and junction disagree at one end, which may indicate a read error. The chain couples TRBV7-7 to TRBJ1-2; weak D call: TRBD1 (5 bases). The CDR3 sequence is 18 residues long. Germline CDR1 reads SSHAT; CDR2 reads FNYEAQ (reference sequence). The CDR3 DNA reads TGTGCTAGCAGCTTAGCGGTGGACGGGGGAAATTTAACCGCCGGCTACACCTTC. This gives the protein CASSLAVDGGNLTAGYTF.

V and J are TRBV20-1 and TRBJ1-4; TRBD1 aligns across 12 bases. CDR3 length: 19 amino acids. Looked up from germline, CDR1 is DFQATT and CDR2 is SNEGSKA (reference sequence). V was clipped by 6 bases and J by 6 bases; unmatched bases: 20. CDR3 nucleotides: TGCAGTGCCCAGGCACCACCGGGACAGGGGGCAGTCAACCATGAAAAACTGTTTTTT. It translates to CSAQAPPGQGAVNHEKLFF.

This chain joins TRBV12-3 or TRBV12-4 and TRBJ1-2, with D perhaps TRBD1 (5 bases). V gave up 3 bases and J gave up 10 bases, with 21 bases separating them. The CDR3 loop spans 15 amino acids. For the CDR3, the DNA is TGTGCCAGCAGTTTGCAGCAGGGTGTGTCCATTGACTACACCTTC. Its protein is CASSLQQGVSIDYTF.

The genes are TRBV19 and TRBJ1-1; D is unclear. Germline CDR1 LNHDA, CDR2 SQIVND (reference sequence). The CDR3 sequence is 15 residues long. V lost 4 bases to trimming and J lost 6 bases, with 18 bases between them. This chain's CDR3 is CASSTRASPEAEAFF. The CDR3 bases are TGTGCCAGTAGTACCCGGGCCAGCCCGGAGGCTGAAGCTTTCTTT.

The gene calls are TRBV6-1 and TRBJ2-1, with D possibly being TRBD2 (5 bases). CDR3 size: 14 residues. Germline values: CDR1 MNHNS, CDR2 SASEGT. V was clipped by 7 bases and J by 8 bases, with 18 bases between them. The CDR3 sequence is CASTKRESGDEQFF. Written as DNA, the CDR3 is TGTGCCAGCACCAAGAGGGAATCCGGCGATGAGCAGTTCTTC.

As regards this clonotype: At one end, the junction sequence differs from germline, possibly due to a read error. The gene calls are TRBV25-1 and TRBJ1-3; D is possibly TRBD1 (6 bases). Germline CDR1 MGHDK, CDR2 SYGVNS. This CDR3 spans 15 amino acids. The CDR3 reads CASSRGWLTGNTRYF. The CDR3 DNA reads TGTGCCAGCAGTAGGGGGTGGTTGACTGGAAACACCAGATATTTT.

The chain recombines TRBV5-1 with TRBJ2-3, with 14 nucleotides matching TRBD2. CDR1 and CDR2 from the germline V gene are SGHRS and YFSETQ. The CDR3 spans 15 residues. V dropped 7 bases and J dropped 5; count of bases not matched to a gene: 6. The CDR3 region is CASRPTSGGGDTQYF. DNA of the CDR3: TGCGCCAGCCGCCCGACTAGCGGGGGGGGAGATACGCAGTATTTT.

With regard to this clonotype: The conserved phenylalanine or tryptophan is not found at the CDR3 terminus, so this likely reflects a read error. Here the CDR3 reads CASSLEVGLQDGAFL. The CDR3 DNA reads TGTGCCAGCAGCTTAGAGGTTGGACTCCAGGATGGAGCTTTCTTG. The chain is built from TRBV7-6 and TRBJ1-1; D not resolved. V was clipped by 1 base and J by 10 bases, with 19 bases between them. Looked up from germline, CDR1 is SGHVS and CDR2 is FNYEAQ. The CDR3 consists of 15 residues.

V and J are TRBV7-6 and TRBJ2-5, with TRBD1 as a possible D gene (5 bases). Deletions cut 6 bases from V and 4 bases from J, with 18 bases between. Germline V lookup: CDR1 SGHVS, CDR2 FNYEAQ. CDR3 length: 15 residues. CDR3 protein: CASSTTVGKAETQYF. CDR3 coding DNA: TGTGCCAGCAGTACGACAGTAGGAAAAGCAGAGACCCAGTACTTC.

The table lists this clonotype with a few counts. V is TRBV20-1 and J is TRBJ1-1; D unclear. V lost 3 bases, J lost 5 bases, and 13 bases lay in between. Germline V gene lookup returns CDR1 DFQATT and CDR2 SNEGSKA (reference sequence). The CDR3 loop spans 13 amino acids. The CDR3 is CSARRRVGTEAFF. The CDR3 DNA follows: TGCAGTGCTAGGAGGAGGGTGGGTACTGAAGCTTTCTTT.

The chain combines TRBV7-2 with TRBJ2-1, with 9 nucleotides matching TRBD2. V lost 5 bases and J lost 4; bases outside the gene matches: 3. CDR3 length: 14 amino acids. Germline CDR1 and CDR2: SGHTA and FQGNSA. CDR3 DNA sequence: TGTGCCAGCAGCCAGGGACTAGCTTACAATGAGCAGTTCTTC. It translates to CASSQGLAYNEQFF.